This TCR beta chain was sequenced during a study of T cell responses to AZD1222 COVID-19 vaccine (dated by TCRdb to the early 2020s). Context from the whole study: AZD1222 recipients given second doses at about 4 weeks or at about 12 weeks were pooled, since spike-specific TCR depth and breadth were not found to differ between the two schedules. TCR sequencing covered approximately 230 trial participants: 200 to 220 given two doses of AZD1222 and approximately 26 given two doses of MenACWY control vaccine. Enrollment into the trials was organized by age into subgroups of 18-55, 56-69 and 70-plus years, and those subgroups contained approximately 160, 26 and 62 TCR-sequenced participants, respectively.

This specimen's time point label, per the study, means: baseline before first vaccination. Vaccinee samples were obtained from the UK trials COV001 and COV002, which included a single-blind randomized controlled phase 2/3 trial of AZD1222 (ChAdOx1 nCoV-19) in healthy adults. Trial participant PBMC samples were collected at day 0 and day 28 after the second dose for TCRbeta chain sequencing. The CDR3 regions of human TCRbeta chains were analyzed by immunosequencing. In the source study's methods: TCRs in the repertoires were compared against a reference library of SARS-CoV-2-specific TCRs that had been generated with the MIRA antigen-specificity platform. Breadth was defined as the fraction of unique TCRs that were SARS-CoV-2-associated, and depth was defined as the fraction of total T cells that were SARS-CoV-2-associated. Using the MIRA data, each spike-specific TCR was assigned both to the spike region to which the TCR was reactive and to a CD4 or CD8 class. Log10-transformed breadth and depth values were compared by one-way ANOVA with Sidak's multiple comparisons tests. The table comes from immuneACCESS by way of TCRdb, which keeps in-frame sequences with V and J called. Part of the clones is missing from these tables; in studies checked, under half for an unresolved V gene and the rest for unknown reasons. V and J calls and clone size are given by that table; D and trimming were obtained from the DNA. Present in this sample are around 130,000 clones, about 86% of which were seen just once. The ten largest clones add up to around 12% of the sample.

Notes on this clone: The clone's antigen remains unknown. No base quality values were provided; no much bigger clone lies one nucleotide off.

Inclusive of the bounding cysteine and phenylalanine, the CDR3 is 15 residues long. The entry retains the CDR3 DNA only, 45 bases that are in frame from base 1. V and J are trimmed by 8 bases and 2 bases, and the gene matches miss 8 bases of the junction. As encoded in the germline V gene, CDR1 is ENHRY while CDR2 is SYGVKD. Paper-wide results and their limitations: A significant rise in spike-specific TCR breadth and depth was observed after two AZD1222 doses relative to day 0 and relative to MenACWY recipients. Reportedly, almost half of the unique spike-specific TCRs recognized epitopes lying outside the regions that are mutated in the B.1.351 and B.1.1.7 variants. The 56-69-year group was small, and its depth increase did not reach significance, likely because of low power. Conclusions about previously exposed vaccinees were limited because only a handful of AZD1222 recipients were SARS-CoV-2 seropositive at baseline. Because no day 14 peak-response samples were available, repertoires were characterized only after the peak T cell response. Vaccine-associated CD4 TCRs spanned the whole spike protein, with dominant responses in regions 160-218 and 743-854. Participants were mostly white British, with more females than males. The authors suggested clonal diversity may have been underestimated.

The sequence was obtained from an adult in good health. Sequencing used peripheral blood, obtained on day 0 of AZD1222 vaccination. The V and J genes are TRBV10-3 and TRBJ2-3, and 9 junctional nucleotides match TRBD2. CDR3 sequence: CAIGTAGGPTDTQYF. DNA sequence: TGTGCCATCGGGACAGCGGGAGGCCCCACAGATACGCAGTATTTT.